The next 29 T cell receptor beta chains were all read from a single sample in a study of graft-versus-host responses after intestinal transplantation. No antigen has been assigned to these receptors. TCRdb's table, derived via immunoSEQ multiplex PCR, lists solely in-frame clones and lacks some. This sample has some 79,000 clones, with roughly 89% found just once. Sequencing used unstimulated CD4+ T cells sorted from spleen or lymph node cells, obtained before intestinal transplant. The receptors were gathered from a human donor who received an intestinal transplant.

The count of this clone is one. V is TRBV25-1 and J is TRBJ1-4, with a tentative D call TRBD1 (5 bases). V lost 6 bases, J lost 8 bases, and 19 bases lay in between. This CDR3 is 15 amino acids long. CDR1 MGHDK and CDR2 SYGVNS come from the germline V gene. The CDR3 here is CASSPQGGVFEKLFF. The CDR3 DNA reads TGTGCCAGCAGCCCCCAGGGAGGGGTCTTCGAAAAACTGTTTTTT.

The chain employs TRBV5-1 and TRBJ2-5; the D gene is possibly TRBD1 (6 bases). Germline CDR1 is SGHRS and CDR2 is YFSETQ. The CDR3 runs 14 residues. V was pared by 2 bases and J by 2 bases, with 10 bases between. CDR3 bases: TGCGCCAGCAGCTTCAAGGGGGTTCAAGAGACCCAGTACTTC. Translation gives CASSFKGVQETQYF. The full variable domain, with the rest looked up from reference TRBV5-1 and TRBJ2-5, is KAGVTQTPRYLIKTRGQQVTLSCSPISGHRSVSWYQQTPGQGLQFLFEYFSETQRNKGNFPGRFSGRQFSNSRSEMNVSTLELGDSALYLCASSFKGVQETQYFGPGTRLLVL.

The rearrangement joins TRBV10-3 to TRBJ1-2; D is undetermined. The CDR3 runs 13 residues. From germline, CDR1 is ENHRY and CDR2 SYGVKD. Trimming pared 8 bases from V and 2 bases from J, leaving 12 bases between. For the CDR3, the DNA is TGTGCCATCGGGCGCGGGGAGAACTATGGCTACACCTTC. It is translated as CAIGRGENYGYTF.

J is TRBJ1-1 and V is TRBV14, with TRBD1 identical over 7 bases. V lost 0 bases, J lost 0 bases, and 13 bases stayed unmatched. Germline V CDR1 and CDR2: SGHDN, FVKESK. The CDR3 is made up of 19 amino acids. The CDR3 reads CASSQDPTGAGWVNTEAFF. CDR3 in DNA: TGTGCCAGCAGCCAAGATCCCACAGGGGCGGGTTGGGTGAACACTGAAGCTTTCTTT.

This clone appeared once. This chain connects TRBV29-1 to TRBJ1-1; 7 bases fit TRBD1. Trimming removed 1 base from V and 1 base from J; junction bases left unmatched: 3. Germline V gene data show CDR1 as SQVTM and CDR2 as ANQGSEA. This CDR3 has 14 residues. This chain's CDR3 is CSVEGGQSNTEAFF. Here the CDR3 DNA reads TGCAGCGTTGAAGGGGGACAGTCGAACACTGAAGCTTTCTTT.

The gene calls are TRBV28 and TRBJ2-7; 7 bases match TRBD1. Germline loops: CDR1 MDHEN, CDR2 SYDVKM. The J segment lost 2 bases and the V segment lost 10 bases, leaving 14 bases of the junction unmatched. The CDR3 consists of 15 residues. The CDR3 reads CATKAPGQVPYEQYF. CDR3 nucleotide sequence: TGTGCCACCAAAGCTCCCGGACAGGTCCCCTACGAGCAGTACTTC.

This sequence joins TRBV19 and TRBJ2-1; 7 bases map to TRBD1. The CDR3 totals 13 residues. The junction had 5 bases not matched to a gene; V was cut back by 2 bases and J by 10 bases. Germline CDR1 and CDR2: LNHDA and SQIVND (reference sequence). In DNA form, the CDR3 reads TGTGCCAGTAGTATAAGAACAGGGGACGAGCAGTTCTTC. Translated, it gives CASSIRTGDEQFF.

CDR3 amino acids: CASSLFPTPTESYGYTF. The CDR3, as DNA: TGTGCCAGCAGCCTTTTTCCGACACCCACGGAATCCTATGGCTACACCTTC. This chain joins TRBV7-8 and TRBJ1-2, with D unclear. There are 17 residues in the CDR3. Trimming removed 5 bases from V and 4 bases from J, with 23 bases in between. From germline, CDR1 is SGHVS and CDR2 FQNEAQ.

The V and J genes are TRBV19 and TRBJ2-7, with 9 bases identical to TRBD1. CDR3 length equals 14 residues. Unmatched junction bases numbered 7, after V lost 8 bases and J lost 2 bases. Germline V lookup: CDR1 LNHDA, CDR2 SQIVND (reference sequence). The CDR3, as DNA: TGTGCCAGTGATCCGGGACAGGGCGCCTACGAGCAGTACTTC. Its protein product is CASDPGQGAYEQYF.

The chain has TRBV4-1 and TRBJ2-7, with 9 positions matching TRBD1. With V trimmed by 3 bases and J by 2 bases, 11 bases remained unmatched. This CDR3 contains 17 residues. Germline assignment: CDR1 MGHRA and CDR2 YSYEKL. The CDR3 sequence is CASSHLLRDRDPYEQYF. CDR3 bases: TGCGCCAGCAGCCACCTCCTCCGGGACAGGGACCCCTACGAGCAGTACTTC.

The rearrangement uses TRBV7-2 and TRBJ2-7; no clear D. There are 13 residues in the CDR3. V lost 0 bases, J lost 7 bases, and 10 bases lay in between. The germline CDR1 and CDR2 sequences are SGHTA and FQGNSA. The CDR3 DNA sequence: TGTGCCAGCAGCTTAGCGAACCCCCGGGAGCAGTACTTC. Translation gives CASSLANPREQYF.

The gene calls are TRBV5-4 and TRBJ1-6, with 7 bases fitting TRBD1. Trimming removed 0 bases from V and 3 bases from J; junction bases left unmatched: 3. This CDR3 region has 16 residues. CDR1 SGHNT and CDR2 YYREEE come from the germline V gene (reference sequence). CDR3 protein: CASSLGQGGYNSPLHF. The CDR3 nucleotides read TGTGCCAGCAGCTTGGGACAGGGAGGCTATAATTCACCCCTCCACTTT.

The chain employs TRBV2 and TRBJ1-2; possibly TRBD1 for D (5 bases). V was clipped by 4 bases and J by 8 bases, with 14 bases between them. Germline-derived CDR1 and CDR2 are SNHLY and FYNNEI. The CDR3 loop spans 13 amino acids. The CDR3: CASSAERGGGYTF. CDR3 nucleotide sequence: TGTGCCAGCAGTGCGGAAAGGGGTGGGGGCTACACCTTC.

V and J are TRBV18 and TRBJ2-3; the match to TRBD2 covers 10 bases. In germline, CDR1 is KGHSH, CDR2 LQKENI. The CDR3 is made up of 16 amino acids. The ends lost 2 bases at V and 5 bases at J; junction bases unmatched: 7. The CDR3 DNA is TGTGCCAGCTCACCAATCAGCGGGAGGGCCGTAGATACGCAGTATTTT. As protein: CASSPISGRAVDTQYF. The full variable domain, rest sourced from reference TRBV18 and TRBJ2-3, is NAGVMQNPRHLVRRRGQEARLRCSPMKGHSHVYWYRQLPEEGLKFMVYLQKENIIDESGMPKERFSAEFPKEGPSILRIQQVVRGDSAAYFCASSPISGRAVDTQYFGPGTRLTVL.

The rearrangement links TRBV7-9 to TRBJ2-3, with 8 bases aligning to TRBD1. The CDR3 contains 15 residues. Germline CDR1 is SEHNR and CDR2 is FQNEAQ (reference sequence). After removal of 5 bases from V and 1 base from J, the junction contained 5 bases not matched to a gene. The CDR3 DNA follows: TGTGCCAGCAGCCCCGACAGGGGTGGCACAGATACGCAGTATTTT. It encodes CASSPDRGGTDTQYF.

V is TRBV30 and J is TRBJ1-1; D is unresolved. CDR3 length: 11 residues. The V gene lost 4 bases and the J gene lost 4 bases, with 7 bases spanning the gap. Germline V lookup: CDR1 GTSNPN, CDR2 SVGIG (reference sequence). The CDR3 DNA is TGTGCCTGGAACCGGGTCACTGAAGCTTTCTTT. It encodes CAWNRVTEAFF.

The chain links TRBV5-1 to TRBJ2-7, with TRBD2 as a possible D gene (6 bases). This CDR3 is built from 16 residues. V shed 0 bases and J shed 2 bases, with 15 bases lying between them. Per germline, CDR1 SGHRS and CDR2 YFSETQ. CDR3 bases: TGCGCCAGCAGCTTGGCTAGTGGGGGGATCACCTACGAGCAGTACTTC. It translates to CASSLASGGITYEQYF.

This clone was seen a handful of times. This chain connects TRBV19 to TRBJ1-4; TRBD1 matches at 7 bases. The CDR3 runs 14 residues. Per germline, CDR1 LNHDA and CDR2 SQIVND (reference sequence). With V trimmed by 7 bases and J by 7 bases, 9 bases remained unmatched. The CDR3 reads CASTLTGRSEKLFF. The DNA for the CDR3 is TGTGCCAGTACTTTGACAGGGAGGAGTGAAAAACTGTTTTTT. Looking up the rest from reference TRBV19 and TRBJ1-4 gives the full variable domain: DGGITQSPKYLFRKEGQNVTLSCEQNLNHDAMYWYRQDPGQGLRLIYYSQIVNDFQKGDIAEGYSVSREKKESFPLTVTSAQKNPTAFYLCASTLTGRSEKLFFGSGTQLSVL.

The rearrangement links TRBV28 to TRBJ1-5, with 9 bases identical to TRBD1. The CDR3 contains 17 residues. The germline V gene has CDR1 MDHEN and CDR2 SYDVKM. The V and J ends lost 5 bases and 4 bases, in that order; junction bases with no gene match: 12. CDR3 nucleotides: TGTGCCAGCAGTCCTCACCTGGGACAGGGCATGAATCAGCCCCAGCATTTT. Its protein is CASSPHLGQGMNQPQHF.

This CDR3 reads CASTTAQGKATEAFF. The CDR3 DNA sequence: TGTGCCTCCACTACGGCACAGGGGAAGGCGACTGAAGCTTTCTTT. The rearrangement uses TRBV30 and TRBJ1-1; 7 bases line up with TRBD1. Germline V lookup: CDR1 GTSNPN, CDR2 SVGIG (reference sequence). This CDR3 spans 15 amino acids. The V gene end was trimmed by 7 bases and the J gene end by 5 bases; junction bases not matched to a gene: 16. Supplemented by reference TRBV30 and TRBJ1-1, the full variable domain reads SQTIHQWPATLVQPVGSPLSLECTVEGTSNPNLYWYRQAAGRGLQLLFYSVGIGQISSEVPQNLSASRPQDRQFILSSKKLLLSDSGFYLCASTTAQGKATEAFFGQGTRLTVV.

The chain links TRBV5-1 to TRBJ2-1; no definite D call. The germline V gene encodes CDR1 SGHRS and CDR2 YFSETQ. This CDR3 has 14 residues. Trimming removed 1 base at V and 8 bases at J, with 13 bases between. CDR3 DNA: TGCGCCAGCAGCTTGTCCCCCGGTGTCCATGAGCAGTTCTTC. The encoded protein is CASSLSPGVHEQFF.

The chain couples TRBV5-4 to TRBJ2-1, with TRBD1 identical over 9 bases. The J segment lost 1 base and the V segment lost 6 bases, leaving 8 bases of the junction unmatched. The CDR3 covers 16 residues. Germline V gene lookup returns CDR1 SGHNT and CDR2 YYREEE (reference sequence). This chain's CDR3 is CASTPGQGLSYNEQFF. The CDR3 DNA reads TGTGCCAGCACCCCGGGACAGGGTCTATCCTACAATGAGCAGTTCTTC.

The V gene is TRBV29-1, the J gene TRBJ2-1; 7 bases align to TRBD2. Trimming cost V 6 bases and J 5 bases; bases outside gene matches: 16. Germline-derived CDR1 and CDR2 are SQVTM and ANQGSEA. This CDR3 has 16 residues. CDR3: CSVRGVASVRDNEQFF. CDR3 DNA: TGCAGCGTCCGGGGGGTCGCTTCCGTTCGGGACAATGAGCAGTTCTTC.

The rearrangement uses TRBV7-2 and TRBJ2-3; 8 bases are shared with TRBD2. Germline values: CDR1 SGHTA, CDR2 FQGNSA. Trimming took 4 bases from V and 2 from J; bases not matched to a gene: 2. This CDR3 region has 14 residues. In nucleotides, the CDR3 is TGTGCCAGCAGCTACGGACTAGCCACAGATACGCAGTATTTT. As protein: CASSYGLATDTQYF. The full variable domain, completed using reference TRBV7-2 and TRBJ2-3, is GAGVSQSPSNKVTEKGKDVELRCDPISGHTALYWYRQSLGQGLEFLIYFQGNSAPDKSGLPSDRFSAERTGGSVSTLTIQRTQQEDSAVYLCASSYGLATDTQYFGPGTRLTVL.

This clone has only one observation. The chain employs TRBV29-1 and TRBJ1-2, with 11 bases matching TRBD1. Germline V gene sequence: CDR1 SQVTM, CDR2 ANQGSEA. After removal of 7 bases from V and 6 bases from J, the junction contained 4 bases not matched to a gene. This CDR3 contains 12 residues. The CDR3 reads CSGRGQGDGYTF. CDR3 DNA: TGCAGCGGGAGGGGACAGGGGGATGGCTACACCTTC.

This clone was recorded only once. The chain carries TRBV5-1 and TRBJ2-7, with D possibly being TRBD2 (8 bases). Per germline, CDR1 SGHRS and CDR2 YFSETQ. The CDR3 sequence is 13 residues long. Trimming took 4 bases from V and 6 from J, leaving 14 bases between them. CDR3 in amino acids: CASSATGTSEQYF. The CDR3 DNA follows: TGCGCCAGCAGCGCGACAGGGACTAGCGAGCAGTACTTC.

This clone was seen just once. CDR3 DNA: TGTGCCTGGAGTGGCCCATCTATCGAAGCTTTCTTT. Translation: CAWSGPSIEAFF. The chain is built from TRBV30 and TRBJ1-1; D is undetermined. The CDR3 sequence is 12 residues long. Looked up from germline, CDR1 is GTSNPN and CDR2 is SVGIG (reference sequence). V gave up 1 base and J gave up 8 bases, with 11 bases separating them.

The chain employs TRBV4-2 and TRBJ2-3, with 10 bases that match TRBD1. With V trimmed by 1 base and J by 3 bases, 4 bases remained unmatched. The CDR3 has 16 amino acids. In germline, CDR1 is LGHNA, CDR2 YNFKEQ. As DNA, the CDR3 is TGTGCCAGCAGCCAAGCGGGACAGGGGAGGACAGATACGCAGTATTTT. Translated, it gives CASSQAGQGRTDTQYF.

The chain couples TRBV7-2 to TRBJ2-7; TRBD1 is a possible D gene (5 bases). V was clipped by 1 base and J by 2 bases, with 9 bases between them. CDR1 and CDR2 (germline): SGHTA, FQGNSA. The CDR3 length is 14 residues. CDR3 protein: CASSLGSQAYEQYF. The DNA of the CDR3 is TGTGCCAGCAGCTTAGGTTCACAGGCCTACGAGCAGTACTTC.